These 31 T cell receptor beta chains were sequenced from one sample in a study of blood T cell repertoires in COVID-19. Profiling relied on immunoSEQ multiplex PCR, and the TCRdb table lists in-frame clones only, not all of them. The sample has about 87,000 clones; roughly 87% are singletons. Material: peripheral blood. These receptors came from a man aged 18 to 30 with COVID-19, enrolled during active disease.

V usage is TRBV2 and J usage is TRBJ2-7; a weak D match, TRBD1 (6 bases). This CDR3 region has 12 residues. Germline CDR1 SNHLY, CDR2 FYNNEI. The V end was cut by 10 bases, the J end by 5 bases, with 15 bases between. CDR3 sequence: CATKGGRNEQYF. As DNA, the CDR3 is TGTGCCACCAAAGGGGGTAGGAACGAGCAGTACTTC.

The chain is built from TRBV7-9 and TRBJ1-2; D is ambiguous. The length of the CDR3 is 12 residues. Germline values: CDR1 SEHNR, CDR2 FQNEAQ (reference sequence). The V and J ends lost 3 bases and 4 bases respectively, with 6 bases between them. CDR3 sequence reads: CASSLILYGYTF. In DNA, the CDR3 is TGTGCCAGCAGCTTGATACTCTATGGCTACACCTTC.

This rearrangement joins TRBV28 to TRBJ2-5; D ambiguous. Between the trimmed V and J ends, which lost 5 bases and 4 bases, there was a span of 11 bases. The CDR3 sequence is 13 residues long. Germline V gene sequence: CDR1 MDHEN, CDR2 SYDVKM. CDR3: CASSPSVSETQYF. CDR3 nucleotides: TGTGCCAGCAGTCCCTCGGTCTCAGAGACCCAGTACTTC.

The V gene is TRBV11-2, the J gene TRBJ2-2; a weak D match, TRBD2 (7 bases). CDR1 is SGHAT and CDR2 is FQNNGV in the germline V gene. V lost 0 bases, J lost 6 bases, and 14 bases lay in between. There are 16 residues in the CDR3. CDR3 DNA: TGTGCCAGCAGCTTAGATCCCCAGGGGAGGGCCGGGGAGCTGTTTTTT. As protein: CASSLDPQGRAGELFF.

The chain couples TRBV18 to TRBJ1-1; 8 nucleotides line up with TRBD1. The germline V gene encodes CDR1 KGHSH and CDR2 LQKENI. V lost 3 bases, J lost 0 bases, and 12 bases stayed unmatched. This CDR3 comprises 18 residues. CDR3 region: CASSPRQGTGPLNTEAFF. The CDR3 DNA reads TGTGCCAGCTCACCCAGACAGGGGACCGGCCCTTTGAACACTGAAGCTTTCTTT. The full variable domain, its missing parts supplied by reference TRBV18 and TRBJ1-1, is NAGVMQNPRHLVRRRGQEARLRCSPMKGHSHVYWYRQLPEEGLKFMVYLQKENIIDESGMPKERFSAEFPKEGPSILRIQQVVRGDSAAYFCASSPRQGTGPLNTEAFFGQGTRLTVV.

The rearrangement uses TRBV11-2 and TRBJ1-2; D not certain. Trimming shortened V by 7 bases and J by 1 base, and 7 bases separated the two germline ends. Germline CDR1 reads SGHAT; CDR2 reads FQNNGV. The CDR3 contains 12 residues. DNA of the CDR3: TGTGCCAGCAACAGAGTTAACTATGGCTACACCTTC. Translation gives CASNRVNYGYTF.

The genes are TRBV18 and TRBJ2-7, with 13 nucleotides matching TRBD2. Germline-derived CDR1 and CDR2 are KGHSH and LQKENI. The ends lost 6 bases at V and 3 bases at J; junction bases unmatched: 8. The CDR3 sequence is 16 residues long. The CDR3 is CASSPGLAGLNYEQYF. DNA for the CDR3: TGTGCCAGCTCTCCGGGACTAGCGGGACTAAACTACGAGCAGTACTTC.

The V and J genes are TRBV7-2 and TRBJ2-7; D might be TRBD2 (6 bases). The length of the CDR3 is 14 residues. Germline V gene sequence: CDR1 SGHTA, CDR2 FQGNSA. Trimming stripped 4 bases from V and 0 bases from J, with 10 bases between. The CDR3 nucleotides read TGTGCCAGCAGCTACCGGGACTCCTCCTACGAGCAGTACTTC. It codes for CASSYRDSSYEQYF. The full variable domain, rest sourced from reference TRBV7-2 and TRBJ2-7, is GAGVSQSPSNKVTEKGKDVELRCDPISGHTALYWYRQSLGQGLEFLIYFQGNSAPDKSGLPSDRFSAERTGGSVSTLTIQRTQQEDSAVYLCASSYRDSSYEQYFGPGTRLTVT.

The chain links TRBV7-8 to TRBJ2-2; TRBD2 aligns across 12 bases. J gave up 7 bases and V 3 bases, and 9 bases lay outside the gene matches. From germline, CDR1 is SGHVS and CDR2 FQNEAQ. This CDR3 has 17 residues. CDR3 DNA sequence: TGTGCCAGCAGCTTCCCAAGACTAGCGGGAGTTGTCGGGGAGCTGTTTTTT. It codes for CASSFPRLAGVVGELFF.

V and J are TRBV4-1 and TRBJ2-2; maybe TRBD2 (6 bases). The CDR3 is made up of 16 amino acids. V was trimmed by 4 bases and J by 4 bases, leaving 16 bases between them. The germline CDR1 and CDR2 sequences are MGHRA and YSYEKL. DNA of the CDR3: TGCGCCAGCAGCCCGGGGTGGGGGGACCGCACCGGGGAGCTGTTTTTT. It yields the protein CASSPGWGDRTGELFF.

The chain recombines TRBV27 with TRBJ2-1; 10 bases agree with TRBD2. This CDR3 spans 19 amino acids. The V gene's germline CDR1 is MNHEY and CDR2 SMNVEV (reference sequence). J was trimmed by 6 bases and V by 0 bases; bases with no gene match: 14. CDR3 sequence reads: CASSLSIPGLAPRGNEQFF. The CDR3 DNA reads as TGTGCCAGCAGTTTATCCATCCCGGGACTAGCGCCCCGAGGCAATGAGCAGTTCTTC.

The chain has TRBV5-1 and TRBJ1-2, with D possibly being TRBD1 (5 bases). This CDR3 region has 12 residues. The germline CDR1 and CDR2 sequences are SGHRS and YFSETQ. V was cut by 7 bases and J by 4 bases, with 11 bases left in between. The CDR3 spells CASAQGGYGYTF. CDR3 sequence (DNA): TGCGCCAGCGCTCAGGGCGGCTATGGCTACACCTTC.

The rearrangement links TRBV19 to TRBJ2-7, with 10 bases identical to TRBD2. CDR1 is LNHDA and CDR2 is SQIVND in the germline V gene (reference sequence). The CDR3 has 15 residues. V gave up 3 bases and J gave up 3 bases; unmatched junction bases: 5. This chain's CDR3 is CASSIGTSEFYEQYF. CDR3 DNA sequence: TGTGCCAGTAGTATTGGGACTAGCGAATTCTACGAGCAGTACTTC.

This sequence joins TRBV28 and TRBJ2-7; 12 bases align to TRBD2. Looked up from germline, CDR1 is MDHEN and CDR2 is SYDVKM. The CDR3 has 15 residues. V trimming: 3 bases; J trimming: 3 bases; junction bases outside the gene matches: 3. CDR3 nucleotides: TGTGCCAGCAGTTTCGGACTAGCGGGAAACTACGAGCAGTACTTC. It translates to CASSFGLAGNYEQYF.

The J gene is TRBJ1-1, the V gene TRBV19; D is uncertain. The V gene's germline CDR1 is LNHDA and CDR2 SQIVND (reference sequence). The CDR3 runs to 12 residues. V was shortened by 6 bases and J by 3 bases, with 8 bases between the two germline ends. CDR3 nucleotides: TGTGCCAGTAGGGGAGGGCACACTGAAGCTTTCTTT. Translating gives CASRGGHTEAFF.

CDR3 bases: TGTGCCAGCAGCTCGGGGTCGGGCTACAATGAGCAGTTCTTC. It yields the protein CASSSGSGYNEQFF. This chain joins TRBV7-9 and TRBJ2-1; the D gene is possibly TRBD2 (5 bases). Germline V gene lookup returns CDR1 SEHNR and CDR2 FQNEAQ (reference sequence). V was trimmed by 4 bases and J by 3 bases, leaving 10 bases between them. This CDR3 spans 14 amino acids.

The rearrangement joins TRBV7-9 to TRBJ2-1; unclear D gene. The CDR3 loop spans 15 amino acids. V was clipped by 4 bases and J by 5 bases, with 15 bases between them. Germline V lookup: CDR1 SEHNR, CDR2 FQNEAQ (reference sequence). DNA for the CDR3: TGTGCCAGCAGCTCCCGCTGGTTGGCGGACAATGAGCAGTTCTTC. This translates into CASSSRWLADNEQFF.

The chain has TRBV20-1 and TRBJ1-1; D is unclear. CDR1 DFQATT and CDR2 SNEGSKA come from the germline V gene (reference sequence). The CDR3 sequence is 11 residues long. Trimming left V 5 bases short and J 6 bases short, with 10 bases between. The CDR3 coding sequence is TGCAGTGCTCTCTCCCCCCCTGAAGCTTTCTTT. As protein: CSALSPPEAFF.

In DNA form, the CDR3 reads TGTGCCACCAGCAGAGATCGGGGACAGGGCTCACCCCTCCACTTT. It is translated as CATSRDRGQGSPLHF. The V and J genes are TRBV15 and TRBJ1-6; 9 bases match TRBD1. V gave up 0 bases and J gave up 10 bases; unmatched junction bases: 4. This CDR3 contains 15 residues. Germline V lookup: CDR1 LNHNV, CDR2 YYDKDF (reference sequence). Together with reference TRBV15 and TRBJ1-6, the CDR3 gives the full variable domain: DAMVIQNPRYQVTQFGKPVTLSCSQTLNHNVMYWYQQKSSQAPKLLFHYYDKDFNNEADTPDNFQSRRPNTSFCFLDIRSPGLGDTAMYLCATSRDRGQGSPLHFGNGTRLTVT.

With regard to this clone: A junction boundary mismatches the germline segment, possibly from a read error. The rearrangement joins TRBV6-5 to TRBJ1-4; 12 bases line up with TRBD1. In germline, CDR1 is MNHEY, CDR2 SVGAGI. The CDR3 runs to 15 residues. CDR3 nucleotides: TGTGCCAGCAGTACCCGGGACAGGGGGCCTGAAAAACTGCTTTTT. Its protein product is CASSTRDRGPEKLLF.

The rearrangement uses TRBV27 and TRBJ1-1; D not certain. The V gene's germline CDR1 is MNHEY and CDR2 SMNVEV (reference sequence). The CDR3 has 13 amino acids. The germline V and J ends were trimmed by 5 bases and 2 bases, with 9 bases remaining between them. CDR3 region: CASSITRNTEAFF. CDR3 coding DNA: TGTGCCAGCAGTATCACACGAAACACTGAAGCTTTCTTT.

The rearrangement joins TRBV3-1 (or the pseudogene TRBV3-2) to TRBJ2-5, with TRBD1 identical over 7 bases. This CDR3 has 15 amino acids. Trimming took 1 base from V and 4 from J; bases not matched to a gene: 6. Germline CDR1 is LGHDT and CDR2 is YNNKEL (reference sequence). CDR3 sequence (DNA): TGTGCCAGCAGCCAAGGTCTAGCAGGGGGAGAGACCCAGTACTTC. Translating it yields CASSQGLAGGETQYF.

The DNA for the CDR3 is TGTGCCAGCAGCTTGGGAGACGCGGGTAGCAATCAGCCCCAGCATTTT. Its translation is CASSLGDAGSNQPQHF. The chain has TRBV5-8 and TRBJ1-5; no firm D call. CDR1 and CDR2 (germline): SGHTS, YDEGEE. This CDR3 comprises 16 residues. V shed 0 bases and J shed 0 bases, with 10 bases lying between them.

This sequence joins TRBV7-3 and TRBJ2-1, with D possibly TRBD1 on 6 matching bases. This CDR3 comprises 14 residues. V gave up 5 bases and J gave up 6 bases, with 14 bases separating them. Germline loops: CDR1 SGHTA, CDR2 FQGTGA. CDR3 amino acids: CASSQTGLGNEQFF. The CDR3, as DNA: TGTGCCAGCAGCCAAACAGGGTTGGGCAATGAGCAGTTCTTC.

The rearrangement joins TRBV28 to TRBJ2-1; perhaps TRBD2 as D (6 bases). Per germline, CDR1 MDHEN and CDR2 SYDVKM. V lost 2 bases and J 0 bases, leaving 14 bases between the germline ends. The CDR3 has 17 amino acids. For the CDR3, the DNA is TGTGCCAGCAGTTTACCGTCACTAGCAGACTCCTACAATGAGCAGTTCTTC. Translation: CASSLPSLADSYNEQFF.

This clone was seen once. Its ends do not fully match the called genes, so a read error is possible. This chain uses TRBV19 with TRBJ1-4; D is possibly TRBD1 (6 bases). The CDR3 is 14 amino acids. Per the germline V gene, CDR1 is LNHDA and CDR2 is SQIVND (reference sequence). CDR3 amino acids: CASSTTGGSEKLLF. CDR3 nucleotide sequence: TGTGCCAGTAGTACGACAGGTGGTTCTGAAAAACTGCTTTTT.

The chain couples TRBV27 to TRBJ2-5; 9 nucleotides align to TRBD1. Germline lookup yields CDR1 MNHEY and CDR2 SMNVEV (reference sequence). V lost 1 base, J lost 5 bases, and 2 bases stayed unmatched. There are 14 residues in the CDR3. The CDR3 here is CASSLYTGGETQYF. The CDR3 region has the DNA TGTGCCAGCAGTTTATATACAGGGGGCGAGACCCAGTACTTC.

CDR3 region: CASRRAGTGGLSYNSPLHF. CDR3 in DNA: TGTGCCAGTAGACGAGCCGGGACAGGGGGCCTCTCCTATAATTCACCCCTCCACTTT. The chain joins TRBV19 to TRBJ1-6; TRBD1 aligns across 12 bases. V trimming: 6 bases; J trimming: 0 bases; junction bases outside the gene matches: 9. Germline V gene lookup returns CDR1 LNHDA and CDR2 SQIVND (reference sequence). This CDR3 has 19 residues.

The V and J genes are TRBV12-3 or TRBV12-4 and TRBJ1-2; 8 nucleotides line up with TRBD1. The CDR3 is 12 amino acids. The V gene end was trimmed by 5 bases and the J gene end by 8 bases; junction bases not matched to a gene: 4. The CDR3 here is CASSTGGGGYTF. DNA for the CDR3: TGTGCCAGCAGTACAGGGGGAGGCGGCTACACCTTC.

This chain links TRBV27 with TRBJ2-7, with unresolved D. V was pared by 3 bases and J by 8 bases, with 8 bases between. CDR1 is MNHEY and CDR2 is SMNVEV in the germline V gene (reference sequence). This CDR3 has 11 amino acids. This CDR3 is CASSLGPKQYF. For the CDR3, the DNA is TGTGCCAGCAGTTTGGGCCCGAAGCAGTACTTC.

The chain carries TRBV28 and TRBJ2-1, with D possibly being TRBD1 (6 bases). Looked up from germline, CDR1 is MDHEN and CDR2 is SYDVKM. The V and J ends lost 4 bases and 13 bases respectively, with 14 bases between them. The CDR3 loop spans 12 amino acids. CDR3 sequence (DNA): TGTGCCAGCAGTTCACCCACCAGGGGACAGTTCTTC. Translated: CASSSPTRGQFF.